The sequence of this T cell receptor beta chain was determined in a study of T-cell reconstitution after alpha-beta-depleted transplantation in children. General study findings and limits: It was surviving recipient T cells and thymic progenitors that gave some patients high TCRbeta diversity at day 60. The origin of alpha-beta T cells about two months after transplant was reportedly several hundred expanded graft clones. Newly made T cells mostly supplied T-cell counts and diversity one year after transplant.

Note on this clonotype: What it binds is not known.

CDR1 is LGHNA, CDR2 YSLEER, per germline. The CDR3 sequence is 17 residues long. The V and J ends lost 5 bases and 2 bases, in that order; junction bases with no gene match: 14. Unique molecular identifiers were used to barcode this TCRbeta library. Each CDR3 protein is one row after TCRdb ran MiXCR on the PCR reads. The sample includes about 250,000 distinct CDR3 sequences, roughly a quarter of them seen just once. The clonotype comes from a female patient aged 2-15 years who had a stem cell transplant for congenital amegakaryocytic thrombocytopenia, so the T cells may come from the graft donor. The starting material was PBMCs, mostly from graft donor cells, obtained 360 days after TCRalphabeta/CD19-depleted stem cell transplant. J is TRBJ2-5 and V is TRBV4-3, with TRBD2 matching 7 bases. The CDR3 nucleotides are TGCGCCAGCAGCTGGAAGCAGTCGGGGGGTTGGCAAGAGACCCAGTACTTC. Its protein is CASSWKQSGGWQETQYF.